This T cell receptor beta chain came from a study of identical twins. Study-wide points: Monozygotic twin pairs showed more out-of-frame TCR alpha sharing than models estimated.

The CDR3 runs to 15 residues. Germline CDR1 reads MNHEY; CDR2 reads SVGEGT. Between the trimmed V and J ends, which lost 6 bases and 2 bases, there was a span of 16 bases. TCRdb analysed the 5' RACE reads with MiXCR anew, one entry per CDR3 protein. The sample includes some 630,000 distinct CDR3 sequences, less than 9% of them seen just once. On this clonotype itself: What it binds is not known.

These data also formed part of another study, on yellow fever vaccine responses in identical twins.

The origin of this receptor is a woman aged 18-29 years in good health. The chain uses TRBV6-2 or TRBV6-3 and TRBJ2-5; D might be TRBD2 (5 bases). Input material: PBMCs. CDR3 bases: TGTGCCAGCAGAATGGGGAGTGGGTATCAAGAGACCCAGTACTTC. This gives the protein CASRMGSGYQETQYF.